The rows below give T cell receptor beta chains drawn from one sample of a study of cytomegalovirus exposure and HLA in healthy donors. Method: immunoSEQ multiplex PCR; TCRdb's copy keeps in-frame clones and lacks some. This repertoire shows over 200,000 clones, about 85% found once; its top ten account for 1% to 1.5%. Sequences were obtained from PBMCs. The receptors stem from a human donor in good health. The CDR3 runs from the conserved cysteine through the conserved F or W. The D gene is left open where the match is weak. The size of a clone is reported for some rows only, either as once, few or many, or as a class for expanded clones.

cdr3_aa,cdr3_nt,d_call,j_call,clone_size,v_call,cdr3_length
CATGQGDTQYF,TGTGCCACTGGACAGGGCGATACGCAGTATTTT,TRBD1,TRBJ2-3,-,TRBV10-3,11
CASSVGPVAGDEQYF,TGTGCCAGCAGCGTAGGTCCGGTAGCGGGAGACGAGCAGTACTTC,TRBD2,TRBJ2-7,-,TRBV9,15
CATSSDRGYQPQHF,TGTGCCACCAGCAGCGACAGGGGATATCAGCCCCAGCATTTT,TRBD1,TRBJ1-5,once,TRBV15,14
CASSQDGQGVAFF,TGTGCCAGCAGCCAAGATGGCCAGGGGGTTGCTTTCTTT,TRBD1,TRBJ1-1,-,TRBV14,13
CATSRTSGRDVNEQFF,TGTGCCACCAGCAGAACTAGCGGGAGGGATGTAAATGAGCAGTTCTTC,TRBD2,TRBJ2-1,-,TRBV15,16
CASSDPGQGGVKYEQYF,TGTGCCAGCAGTGATCCGGGACAGGGAGGGGTAAAGTACGAGCAGTACTTC,TRBD1,TRBJ2-7,-,TRBV6-1,17
CASSLGASGSGETQYF,TGTGCCAGCAGCTTAGGGGCTAGCGGGAGCGGGGAGACCCAGTACTTC,TRBD2,TRBJ2-5,-,TRBV7-2,16
CASSPTGVTGGYEQYF,TGCGCCAGCAGCCCCACCGGGGTAACCGGGGGGTACGAGCAGTACTTC,TRBD2,TRBJ2-7,-,TRBV5-1,16
CASSRTGFGYGYTF,TGTGCCAGCTCTAGGACAGGGTTTGGCTATGGCTACACCTTC,TRBD1,TRBJ1-2,-,TRBV7-9,14
CASSLNSGSGTKNIQYF,TGTGCCAGCAGCCTAAATAGCGGGAGTGGGACCAAAAACATTCAGTACTTC,TRBD2,TRBJ2-4,-,TRBV7-3,17
CASSLNRVSYEQYF,TGTGCCAGCAGCTTAAATCGGGTCTCCTACGAGCAGTACTTC,-,TRBJ2-7,once,TRBV7-2,14
CASSVGAGLGYTF,TGTGCCAGCAGCGTAGGGGCGGGGCTTGGCTACACCTTC,-,TRBJ1-2,once,TRBV9,13
CASSSGLAGPYEQYF,TGTGCCAGCAGCTCCGGACTAGCGGGACCCTACGAGCAGTACTTC,TRBD2,TRBJ2-7,-,TRBV7-3,15
CASSSTGMGTGELFF,TGCGCCAGCAGCTCGACAGGGATGGGCACCGGGGAGCTGTTTTTT,TRBD1,TRBJ2-2,-,TRBV5-1,15
CASSVARDTQYF,TGTGCCAGCAGCGTAGCCCGGGATACGCAGTATTTT,-,TRBJ2-3,-,TRBV9,12
CASRVSSYNEQFF,TGTGCCAGCAGGGTTAGCTCCTACAATGAGCAGTTCTTC,-,TRBJ2-1,-,TRBV28,13
CASRRGTSGIQETQYF,TGTGCCAGCAGACGGGGGACTAGCGGGATCCAAGAGACCCAGTACTTC,TRBD2,TRBJ2-5,-,TRBV7-9,16
CASSESEAHYNEQFF,TGTGCCAGCAGTGAATCAGAGGCTCACTACAATGAGCAGTTCTTC,-,TRBJ2-1,-,TRBV25-1,15
CASSALSASYNEQFF,TGTGCCAGCAGTGCACTATCAGCCTCCTACAATGAGCAGTTCTTC,-,TRBJ2-1,-,TRBV2,15
CASSLGTDYGYTF,TGTGCCAGCAGCTTAGGGACTGACTATGGCTACACCTTC,-,TRBJ1-2,few,TRBV7-2,13
CASSLSPATRAQHF,TGTGCCAGCAGTTTATCCCCGGCGACTCGGGCCCAGCATTTT,-,TRBJ1-5,once,TRBV27,14
CASSPLAGVGGELFF,TGTGCCAGCAGCCCACTAGCGGGAGTAGGGGGGGAGCTGTTTTTT,TRBD2,TRBJ2-2,-,TRBV11-2,15
CASSPTGGQETQYF,TGTGCCAGCAGTCCAACAGGGGGCCAAGAGACCCAGTACTTC,TRBD1,TRBJ2-5,-,TRBV28,14
CATLAGQAGPNEQFF,TGTGCCACCCTGGCGGGGCAGGCCGGTCCTAATGAGCAGTTCTTC,-,TRBJ2-1,-,TRBV6-1,15
CASRTRTGNEQFF,TGCGCCAGCAGAACCCGCACAGGGAATGAGCAGTTCTTC,-,TRBJ2-1,-,TRBV4-1,13
CASSTYEKLFF,TGTGCCAGCAGTACTTATGAAAAACTGTTTTTT,-,TRBJ1-4,-,TRBV6-6,11
CASRGGRAIQETQYF,TGTGCCAGCAGAGGGGGGAGGGCGATCCAAGAGACCCAGTACTTC,-,TRBJ2-5,once,TRBV2,15
CASSIFQGLANTGELFF,TGTGCCAGTAGTATTTTCCAGGGACTGGCGAACACCGGGGAGCTGTTTTTT,-,TRBJ2-2,-,TRBV19,17
CSVERVGGAETQYF,TGCAGCGTTGAAAGGGTGGGGGGGGCGGAGACCCAGTACTTC,-,TRBJ2-5,-,TRBV29-1,14
CASSQDNWGTGNEQYF,TGCGCCAGCAGCCAAGATAATTGGGGGACAGGGAATGAGCAGTACTTC,TRBD1,TRBJ2-7,-,TRBV4-3,16
CSGLGGSSYEQYF,TGCAGCGGGCTAGGGGGATCCTCCTACGAGCAGTACTTC,-,TRBJ2-7,-,TRBV29-1,13
CASSEGAGGPIEQYF,TGTGCCAGCAGTGAAGGAGCAGGAGGGCCGATCGAGCAGTACTTC,-,TRBJ2-7,-,TRBV6-1,15
CASRKETGNTGELFF,TGTGCCAGCAGGAAAGAGACAGGAAACACCGGGGAGCTGTTTTTT,-,TRBJ2-2,once,TRBV2,15
CASSDSSDIEQYF,TGTGCCAGCAGTGACTCGTCAGACATCGAGCAGTACTTC,-,TRBJ2-7,-,TRBV6-4,13
CASTKRGQGYEQYF,TGTGCCAGTACCAAAAGGGGACAGGGGTACGAGCAGTACTTC,TRBD1,TRBJ2-7,-,TRBV19,14
CASSLSDFTSLWAFF,TGTGCCAGCAGTTTATCGGACTTCACCTCCCTTTGGGCTTTCTTT,-,TRBJ1-1,-,TRBV28,15
CASSLLTGVEQYF,TGTGCCAGCAGCTTGCTAACAGGGGTCGAGCAGTACTTC,TRBD1,TRBJ2-7,-,TRBV11-3,13
CASSDRGAGGSYNEQFF,TGTGCCAGCAGTGATCGGGGGGCGGGAGGTTCCTACAATGAGCAGTTCTTC,TRBD2,TRBJ2-1,-,TRBV6-1,17
CASGTTGLAGYNEQFF,TGTGCCAGCGGTACGACGGGACTAGCGGGGTACAATGAGCAGTTCTTC,TRBD2,TRBJ2-1,-,TRBV28,16
CASAVAVQSYEQYF,TGTGCCAGCGCAGTGGCGGTCCAAAGCTACGAGCAGTACTTC,-,TRBJ2-7,-,TRBV11-2,14
CASSQDLYGISNEKLFF,TGCGCCAGCAGCCAAGATCTCTACGGGATTTCTAATGAAAAACTGTTTTTT,-,TRBJ1-4,-,TRBV4-1,17
CASSPGLAPETQYF,TGTGCCAGCTCACCAGGGCTAGCCCCAGAGACCCAGTACTTC,-,TRBJ2-5,few,TRBV18,14
CASSGGRANEQYF,TGTGCCAGCAGTGGGGGGAGGGCGAACGAGCAGTACTTC,TRBD2,TRBJ2-7,-,TRBV6-1,13
CASSLFQGASVEQYF,TGCGCCAGCAGCTTGTTTCAGGGGGCTTCTGTTGAGCAGTACTTC,TRBD1,TRBJ2-7,-,TRBV5-1,15
CASSLGWGGRLPGQPQHF,TGTGCCAGCAGCTTAGGTTGGGGTGGCAGACTACCGGGTCAGCCCCAGCATTTT,-,TRBJ1-5,-,TRBV7-2,18
CASSPGQGMTYGYTF,TGCGCCAGCAGCCCCGGACAGGGGATGACCTATGGCTACACCTTC,TRBD1,TRBJ1-2,-,TRBV5-1,15
CASSLAAGVGYGYTF,TGCGCCAGCAGCTTGGCCGCAGGGGTTGGCTATGGCTACACCTTC,-,TRBJ1-2,-,TRBV5-1,15
CASSGHLAKLNEQFF,TGTGCCAGCAGCGGCCACCTAGCGAAACTGAATGAGCAGTTCTTC,-,TRBJ2-1,-,TRBV27,15
CASGEGHGGNTIYF,TGCGCCAGCGGGGAAGGACACGGAGGAAACACCATATATTTT,-,TRBJ1-3,-,TRBV5-1,14
CASSLRGGQGEQYF,TGTGCCAGCAGCTTAAGGGGGGGCCAGGGCGAGCAGTACTTC,-,TRBJ2-7,-,TRBV7-3,14
CASSIPGQGSYNEQFF,TGTGCCAGTAGTATACCGGGACAGGGATCCTACAATGAGCAGTTCTTC,TRBD1,TRBJ2-1,-,TRBV19,16
CASSPSRSTDTQYF,TGTGCCAGCTCACCTAGCAGAAGCACAGATACGCAGTATTTT,-,TRBJ2-3,-,TRBV18,14
CASGRGGAAYNEQFF,TGTGCTAGTGGTCGAGGGGGGGCTGCCTACAATGAGCAGTTCTTC,-,TRBJ2-1,-,TRBV12-5,15
CASSLAALAGGNEQFF,TGTGCCAGCAGCTTAGCGGCACTAGCGGGAGGAAATGAGCAGTTCTTC,TRBD2,TRBJ2-1,-,TRBV7-2,16